The next 5 T cell receptor beta chains were all read from a single sample in a study of CD4 T cells in relation to SARS-CoV-2 and coronaviruses. Their antigen targets remain unknown. Repertoires were generated with immunoSEQ multiplex PCR, while TCRdb's copy carries only in-frame clones and drops some. This sample has tens of thousands of clones, with more than 60% found just once. Sequencing used memory CD4+ T cells from PBMCs, cultured in vitro. The receptors were gathered from an adult with COVID-19.

CDR3 in amino acids: CASSSIAGGPREQFF. In DNA, the CDR3 is TGTGCCAGCAGCTCAATAGCGGGAGGGCCCCGTGAGCAGTTCTTC. This chain links TRBV7-2 with TRBJ2-1; 11 bases are a match to TRBD2. The CDR3 covers 15 residues. J lost 9 bases, V lost 4 bases, and 8 bases had no gene match. Germline values: CDR1 SGHTA, CDR2 FQGNSA.

The V and J genes are TRBV28 and TRBJ2-7; TRBD2 aligns across 10 bases. V gave up 3 bases and J gave up 13 bases; unmatched junction bases: 6. CDR1 is MDHEN and CDR2 is SYDVKM in the germline V gene. CDR3 length: 12 residues. CDR3 sequence reads: CASSFLAGVSYF. The DNA of the CDR3 is TGTGCCAGCAGTTTCCTAGCGGGAGTCTCTTACTTC.

This clone was counted between two and nine times. The CDR3 bases are TGTGCCTGGAGTCTTGATGGAAACACCATATATTTT. Its protein product is CAWSLDGNTIYF. The V and J genes are TRBV30 and TRBJ1-3; D unresolved. CDR1 is GTSNPN and CDR2 is SVGIG in the germline V gene (reference sequence). This CDR3 comprises 12 residues. The V gene lost 2 bases and the J gene lost 3 bases, with 5 bases spanning the gap.

This chain joins TRBV30 and TRBJ2-3; D gene ambiguous. The germline V gene has CDR1 GTSNPN and CDR2 SVGIG (reference sequence). The ends were cut back, 0 bases at V and 2 bases at J, with 9 bases in the middle. There are 14 residues in the CDR3. CDR3 loop: CAWSVQDPTDTQYF. The CDR3 DNA reads as TGTGCCTGGAGTGTTCAGGACCCCACAGATACGCAGTATTTT.

The rearrangement joins TRBV27 to TRBJ1-6, with a tentative D call TRBD1 (6 bases). Germline CDR1 MNHEY, CDR2 SMNVEV (reference sequence). V was clipped by 8 bases and J by 4 bases, with 15 bases between them. The CDR3 consists of 15 residues. CDR3 coding DNA: TGTGCCAGCCGCGACCGAGGGGGTTATAATTCACCCCTCCACTTT. This translates into CASRDRGGYNSPLHF.